These T cell receptor beta chains were read from a single sample in a study of OX40 agonist ivuxolimab in advanced cancers. Assay: immunoSEQ multiplex PCR; the TCRdb copy retains only in-frame clones and omits some. The top ten hold approximately 5.5% of the sample, which has 96,000 or so clones, under 90% seen once. The specimen was CD4+ or CD8+ T cells sorted from blood, collected in a trial of the OX40 agonist ivuxolimab. The source of these receptors is an adult with an advanced solid tumor such as melanoma, head and neck, liver or kidney cancer. Both conserved end residues are trimmed from each CDR3.

j_gene	v_gene	CDR3aa
TRBJ2-4	TRBV1	TSSQMKNIQY
TRBJ1-2	TRBV6-4	ASSAEQGFGYT
TRBJ1-5	TRBV7-2	ASSSRQGNQPQH
TRBJ1-1	TRBV11-2	ASSLNGQGVTEAF
TRBJ1-1	TRBV21-1	ASSKTGRGGTEAF
-	TRBV19	ASSPRQGRDEQY
TRBJ1-3	TRBV18	ASSRGTGSSDVSGNTIY
TRBJ1-5	TRBV9	ASSANGAGPQH
TRBJ2-7	TRBV6-6	ASSYRGRGQGYEQY
TRBJ2-3	TRBV21-1	ASSNNSGRFKY
TRBJ2-1	TRBV11-3	ASSLGFIENYNEQF
TRBJ1-4	TRBV4-1	ASSQVGTGGEKLF
TRBJ2-1	TRBV10-3	AISAWTSGSSYNEQF
TRBJ2-1	TRBV11-2	ASSSLQDRINNEQF
TRBJ2-7	TRBV10-1	ASSGPDRTFYEQY
TRBJ1-2	TRBV13	ASSSNRGLYGYT
TRBJ2-3	TRBV5-6	ASSPGGWADTQY
TRBJ1-4	TRBV4-2	ASSQELKDEKLF
TRBJ2-1	TRBV29-1	SVQERGGGYEQF
TRBJ1-4	TRBV15	ATSRDWANEKLF
TRBJ2-7	TRBV5-4	ASSLGGDSYEQY
TRBJ2-7	TRBV6-5	ASAKFYGDEQY
TRBJ2-3	TRBV9	ASSVAGGAADTQY
TRBJ1-2	TRBV19	ASNIGQGDGYT
TRBJ1-2	TRBV19	ASRAPTNYGYT
TRBJ1-1	TRBV18	ASSPIGNTEAF
TRBJ1-2	TRBV7-9	ASSADGHYGYT
TRBJ2-5	TRBV7-2	ASSLLGEETQY
TRBJ1-2	TRBV6-5	ASSYGDSHYGYT
TRBJ1-1	TRBV27	ASSLYPLPQNTEAF
TRBJ1-4	TRBV19	ASSVGRTGRRLF
TRBJ1-1	TRBV5-1	ASSVDRNTEAF
TRBJ2-7	TRBV5-1	ASTPWSGGSEQY
TRBJ2-7	TRBV7-7	ASSQGHLYEQY
TRBJ2-7	TRBV4-2	ASRGRAGVQY
TRBJ1-2	TRBV6-1	ASRRLGEWSYGYT
TRBJ2-3	TRBV2	ASSEARLAVDTQY
TRBJ2-1	TRBV4-1	ASSQDPRYTGEGYNEQF
TRBJ1-2	TRBV27	ASSLSGTSPLNYGYT
TRBJ1-1	TRBV30	AWSRASTEAF
TRBJ1-4	TRBV15	ATSRGTNEKLF
TRBJ2-1	TRBV30	AWGLSSYNEQF
TRBJ1-2	TRBV7-8	ASSSFSGGKNGYT
TRBJ2-7	TRBV7-2	ASSLVQTPGGTQSYEQY
TRBJ1-4	TRBV18	ASSPDGFRATNEKLF
TRBJ2-1	TRBV9	ASSVAQRGGYNEQF
TRBJ1-4	TRBV5-8	ASSTRGTGLGEKLF
TRBJ2-7	TRBV28	ASQRGALAYEQY
TRBJ2-1	TRBV4-3	ASSQGPDGVYNEQF
TRBJ2-7	TRBV11-2	ASSLGDRTYEQY
TRBJ2-1	TRBV4-2	ASSHGTSGDYNEQF
TRBJ1-2	TRBV29-1	SIQGNYGYT
TRBJ1-2	TRBV7-9	ASSPGANYGYT
TRBJ1-2	TRBV5-1	ASSLGTGGYGYT
TRBJ2-3	TRBV6-5	ASSTIADTQY
TRBJ2-5	TRBV10-3	AIKEELQGTQY
TRBJ1-2	TRBV23-1	ASSRTSTMGTNYGYT
TRBJ1-2	TRBV18	ASSPGDSLGYGYT